The entry that follows covers one T cell receptor (beta chain) sequence. The V and J ends lost 10 bases and 0 bases respectively, with 13 bases between them. The CDR3 covers 15 residues. CDR1 is SNHLY and CDR2 is FYNNEI in the germline V gene. An amount of RNA that ranged from roughly 0.45 to 1 ug was reverse transcribed with random hexamers. The TCR beta CDR3 was amplified by immunoSEQ multiplex PCR across 54 Vbeta, 13 Jbeta. From the immunoSEQ multiplex PCR reads, TCRdb called clonotypes with MiXCR, one entry per CDR3 protein. The sample holds 150,000 to 200,000 distinct CDR3 sequences, 95% seen once. These data belong to a study of CD8 T cells in Susac syndrome.

Sequences were obtained from CD8+ T cells from PBMCs. This TCR was recovered from a human donor with multiple sclerosis. This chain links TRBV2 with TRBJ1-6; D not certain. The CDR3 nucleotides read TGTGCCACCCGAAGAGATAGCTCCTATAATTCACCCCTCCACTTT. Protein sequence: CATRRDSSYNSPLHF.